This TCR beta chain was identified in a study of blood T cell repertoires in COVID-19. As for the study in general: Acute and convalescent COVID-19 samples came from the United States, Italy and Spain. Sample material is recorded as cDNA or gDNA derived from T cells, B-cell-depleted T cells, or PBMCs.

In the study's own analysis: From reference gene primer amplification, estimates of nucleated cell counts were derived. Libraries were prepared by immunoSEQ multiplex PCR; TCRdb keeps only in-frame clonotypes and omits some of them. The V and J calls and clone size are taken from that table; D and trimming were inferred from the DNA. Counted here are 150,000 to 200,000 clones, around 81% occurring once; the ten biggest clones make up roughly 9.6%. The source material was peripheral blood. This receptor was obtained from a man aged 60 to 75 with active or convalescent COVID-19.

The CDR3 sequence is CATRVQGAGTEAFF. CDR3 DNA sequence: TGTGCCACACGAGTCCAGGGGGCCGGAACTGAAGCTTTCTTT. This chain joins TRBV6-5 and TRBJ1-1; 8 positions agree with TRBD1. The CDR3 sequence is 14 residues long. V was clipped by 10 bases and J by 5 bases; unmatched bases: 12. CDR1 is MNHEY, CDR2 SVGAGI, per germline.